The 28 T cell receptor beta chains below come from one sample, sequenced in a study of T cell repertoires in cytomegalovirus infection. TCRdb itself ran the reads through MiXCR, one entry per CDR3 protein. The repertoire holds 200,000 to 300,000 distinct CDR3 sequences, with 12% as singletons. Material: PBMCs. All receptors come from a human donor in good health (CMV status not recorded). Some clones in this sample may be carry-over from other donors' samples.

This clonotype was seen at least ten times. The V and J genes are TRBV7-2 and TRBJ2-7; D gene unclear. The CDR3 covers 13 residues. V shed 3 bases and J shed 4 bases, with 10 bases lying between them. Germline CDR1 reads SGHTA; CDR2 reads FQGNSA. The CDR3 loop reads CASSFGRYYEQYF. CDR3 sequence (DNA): TGTGCCAGCAGCTTTGGCAGATATTACGAGCAGTACTTC.

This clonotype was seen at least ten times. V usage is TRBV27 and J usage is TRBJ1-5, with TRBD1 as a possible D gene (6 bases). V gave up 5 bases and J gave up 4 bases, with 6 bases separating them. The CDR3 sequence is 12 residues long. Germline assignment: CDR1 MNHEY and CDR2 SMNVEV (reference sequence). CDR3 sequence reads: CASSDRNQPQHF. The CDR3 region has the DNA TGTGCCAGCAGTGACAGGAATCAGCCCCAGCATTTT.

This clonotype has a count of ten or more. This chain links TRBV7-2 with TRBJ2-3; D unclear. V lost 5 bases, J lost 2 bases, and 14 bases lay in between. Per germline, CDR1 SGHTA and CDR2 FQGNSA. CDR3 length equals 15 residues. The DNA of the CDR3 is TGTGCCAGCAGCCCCGGAAGGACGGTCACAGATACGCAGTATTTT. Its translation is CASSPGRTVTDTQYF. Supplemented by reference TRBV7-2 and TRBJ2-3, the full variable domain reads GAGVSQSPSNKVTEKGKDVELRCDPISGHTALYWYRQSLGQGLEFLIYFQGNSAPDKSGLPSDRFSAERTGGSVSTLTIQRTQQEDSAVYLCASSPGRTVTDTQYFGPGTRLTVL.

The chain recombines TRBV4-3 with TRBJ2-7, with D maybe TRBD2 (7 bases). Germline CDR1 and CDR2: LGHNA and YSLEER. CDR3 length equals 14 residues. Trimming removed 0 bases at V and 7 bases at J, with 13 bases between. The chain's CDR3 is CASSQDRGAREQYF. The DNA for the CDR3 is TGCGCCAGCAGCCAAGATCGGGGGGCTCGGGAGCAGTACTTC.

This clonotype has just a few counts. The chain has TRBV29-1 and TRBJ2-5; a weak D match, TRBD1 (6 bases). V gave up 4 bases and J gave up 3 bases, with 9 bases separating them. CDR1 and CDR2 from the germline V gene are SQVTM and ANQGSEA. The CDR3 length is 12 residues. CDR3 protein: CSVVSGEETQYF. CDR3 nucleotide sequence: TGCAGCGTTGTGTCAGGGGAAGAGACCCAGTACTTC.

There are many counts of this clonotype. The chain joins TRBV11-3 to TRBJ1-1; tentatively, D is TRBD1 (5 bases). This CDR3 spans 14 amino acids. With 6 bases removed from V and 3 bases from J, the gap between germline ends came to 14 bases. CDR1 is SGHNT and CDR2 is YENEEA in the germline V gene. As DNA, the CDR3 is TGTGCCAGCAGATTAACGGCGGGGGACACTGAAGCTTTCTTT. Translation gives CASRLTAGDTEAFF.

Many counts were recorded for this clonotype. CDR3 sequence: CASSESPTDTQYF. Here the CDR3 DNA reads TGTGCCAGCAGCGAGTCCCCCACAGATACGCAGTATTTT. V usage is TRBV7-2 and J usage is TRBJ2-3; D is unclear. This CDR3 contains 13 residues. V was trimmed by 5 bases and J by 2 bases, leaving 8 bases between them. Looked up from germline, CDR1 is SGHTA and CDR2 is FQGNSA.

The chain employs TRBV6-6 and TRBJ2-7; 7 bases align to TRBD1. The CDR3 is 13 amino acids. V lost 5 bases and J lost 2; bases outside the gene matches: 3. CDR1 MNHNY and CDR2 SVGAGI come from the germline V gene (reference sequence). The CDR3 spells CASSQQGTYEQYF. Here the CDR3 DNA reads TGTGCCAGCAGTCAACAGGGGACCTACGAGCAGTACTTC.

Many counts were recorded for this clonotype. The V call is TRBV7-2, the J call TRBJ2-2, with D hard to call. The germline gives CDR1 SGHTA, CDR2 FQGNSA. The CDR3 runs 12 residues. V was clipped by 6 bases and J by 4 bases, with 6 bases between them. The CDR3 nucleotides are TGTGCCAGCAGGGTACTCACCGGGGAGCTGTTTTTT. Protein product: CASRVLTGELFF.

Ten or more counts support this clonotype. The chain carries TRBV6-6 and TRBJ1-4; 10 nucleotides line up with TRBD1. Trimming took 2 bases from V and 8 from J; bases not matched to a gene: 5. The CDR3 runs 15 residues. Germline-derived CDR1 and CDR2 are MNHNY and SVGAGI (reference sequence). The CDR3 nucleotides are TGTGCCAGCAGTTACCTAGGGGACAGGGGAGAAAAACTGTTTTTT. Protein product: CASSYLGDRGEKLFF.

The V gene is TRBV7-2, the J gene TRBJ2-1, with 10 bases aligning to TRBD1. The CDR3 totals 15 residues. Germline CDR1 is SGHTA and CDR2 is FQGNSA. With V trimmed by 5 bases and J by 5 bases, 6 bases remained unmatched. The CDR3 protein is CASSRQGARDNEQFF. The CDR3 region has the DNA TGTGCCAGCAGCCGACAGGGGGCTCGAGACAATGAGCAGTTCTTC.

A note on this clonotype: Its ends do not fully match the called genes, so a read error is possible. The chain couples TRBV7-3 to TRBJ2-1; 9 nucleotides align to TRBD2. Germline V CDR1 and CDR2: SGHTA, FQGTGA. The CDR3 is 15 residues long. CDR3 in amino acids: CASSAGLASLQERFF. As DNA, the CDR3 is TGTGCCAGCAGCGCCGGACTAGCGAGTCTTCAGGAGCGGTTCTTC. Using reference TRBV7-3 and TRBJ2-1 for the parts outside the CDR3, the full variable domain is GAGVSQTPSNKVTEKGKYVELRCDPISGHTALYWYRQSLGQGPEFLIYFQGTGAADDSGLPNDRFFAVRPEGSVSTLKIQRTERGDSAVYLCASSAGLASLQERFFGPGTRLTVL.

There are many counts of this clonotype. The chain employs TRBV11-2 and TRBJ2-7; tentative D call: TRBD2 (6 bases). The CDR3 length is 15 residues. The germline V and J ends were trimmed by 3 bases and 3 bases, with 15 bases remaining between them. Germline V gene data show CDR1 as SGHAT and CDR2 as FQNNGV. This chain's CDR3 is CASSLPGLPVYEQYF. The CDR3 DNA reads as TGTGCCAGCAGCTTGCCGGGACTGCCGGTCTACGAGCAGTACTTC.

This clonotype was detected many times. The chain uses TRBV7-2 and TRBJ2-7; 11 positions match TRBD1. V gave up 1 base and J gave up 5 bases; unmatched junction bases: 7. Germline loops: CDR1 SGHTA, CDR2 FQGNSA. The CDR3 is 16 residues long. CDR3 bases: TGTGCCAGCAGCTTAGATGGGGACAGGGGGACTCACGAGCAGTACTTC. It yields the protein CASSLDGDRGTHEQYF.

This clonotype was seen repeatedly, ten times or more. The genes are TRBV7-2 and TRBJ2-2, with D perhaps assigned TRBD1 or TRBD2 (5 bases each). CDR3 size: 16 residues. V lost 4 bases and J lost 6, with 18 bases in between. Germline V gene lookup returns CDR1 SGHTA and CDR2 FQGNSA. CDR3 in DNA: TGTGCCAGCAGCTCTAGCAACCGGGACGTGGCCGGGGAGCTGTTTTTT. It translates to CASSSSNRDVAGELFF.

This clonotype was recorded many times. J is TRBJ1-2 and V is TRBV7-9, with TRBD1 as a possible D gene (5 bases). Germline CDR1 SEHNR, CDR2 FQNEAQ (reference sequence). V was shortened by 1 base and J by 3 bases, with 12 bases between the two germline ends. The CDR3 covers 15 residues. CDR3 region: CASSLDRGFDYGYTF. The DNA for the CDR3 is TGTGCCAGCAGCTTAGATAGGGGATTCGACTATGGCTACACCTTC.

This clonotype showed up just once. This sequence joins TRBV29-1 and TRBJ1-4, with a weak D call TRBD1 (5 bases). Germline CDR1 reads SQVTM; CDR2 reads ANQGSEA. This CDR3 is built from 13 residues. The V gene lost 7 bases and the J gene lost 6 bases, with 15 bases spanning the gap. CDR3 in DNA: TGCAGCGGGCAGGGACCGACGGATGAAAAACTGTTTTTT. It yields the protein CSGQGPTDEKLFF.

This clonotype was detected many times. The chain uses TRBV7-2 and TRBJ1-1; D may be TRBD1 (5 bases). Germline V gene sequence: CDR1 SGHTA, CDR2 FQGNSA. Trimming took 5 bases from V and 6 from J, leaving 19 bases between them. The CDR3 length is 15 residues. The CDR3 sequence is CASSRRPGRTSEAFF. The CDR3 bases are TGTGCCAGCAGCCGCCGGCCGGGACGGACTTCTGAAGCTTTCTTT.

This CDR3 is CASSDRYGYTF. The CDR3 DNA reads as TGTGCCAGCAGTGACCGCTATGGCTACACCTTC. This chain joins TRBV27 and TRBJ1-2; unclear D gene. Germline CDR1 reads MNHEY; CDR2 reads SMNVEV (reference sequence). V was cut by 5 bases and J by 4 bases, with 5 bases left in between. The length of the CDR3 is 11 residues.

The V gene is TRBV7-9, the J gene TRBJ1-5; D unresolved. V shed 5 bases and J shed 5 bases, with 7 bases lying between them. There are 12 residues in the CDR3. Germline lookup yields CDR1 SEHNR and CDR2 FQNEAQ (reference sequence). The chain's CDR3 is CASSHGDQPQHF. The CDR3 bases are TGTGCCAGCAGCCACGGTGATCAGCCCCAGCATTTT.

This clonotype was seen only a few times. CDR3 sequence: CASSYSTSGSFLTGELFF. As DNA, the CDR3 is TGTGCCAGCAGTTACTCGACTAGCGGGAGTTTCCTCACCGGGGAGCTGTTTTTT. The J gene is TRBJ2-2, the V gene TRBV6-2 or TRBV6-3; TRBD2 matches 12 bases. This CDR3 region has 18 residues. CDR1 and CDR2 from the germline V gene are MNHEY and SVGEGT. Trimming at V came to 0 bases and at J to 4 bases, leaving 6 bases not matched to a gene.

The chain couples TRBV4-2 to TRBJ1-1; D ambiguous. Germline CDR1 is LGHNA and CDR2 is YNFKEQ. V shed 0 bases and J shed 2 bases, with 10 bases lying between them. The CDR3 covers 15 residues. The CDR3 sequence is CASSQDSRSNTEAFF. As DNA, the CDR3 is TGTGCCAGCAGCCAAGATAGTAGGAGCAACACTGAAGCTTTCTTT.

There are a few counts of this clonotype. CDR3 in DNA: TGTGCCAGCAGGCTCTACAGGGGTTCCACTGAAGCTTTCTTT. It yields the protein CASRLYRGSTEAFF. The gene calls are TRBV7-2 and TRBJ1-1, with TRBD1 matching over 7 bases. Unmatched junction bases numbered 8, after V lost 6 bases and J lost 4 bases. Germline values: CDR1 SGHTA, CDR2 FQGNSA. The CDR3 spans 14 residues.

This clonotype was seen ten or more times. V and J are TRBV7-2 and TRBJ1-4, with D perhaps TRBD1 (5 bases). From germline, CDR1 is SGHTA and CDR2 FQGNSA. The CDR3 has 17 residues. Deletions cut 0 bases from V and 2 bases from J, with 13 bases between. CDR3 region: CASSLASRADTNEKLFF. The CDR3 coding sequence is TGTGCCAGCAGCTTAGCGAGCAGGGCAGACACTAATGAAAAACTGTTTTTT.

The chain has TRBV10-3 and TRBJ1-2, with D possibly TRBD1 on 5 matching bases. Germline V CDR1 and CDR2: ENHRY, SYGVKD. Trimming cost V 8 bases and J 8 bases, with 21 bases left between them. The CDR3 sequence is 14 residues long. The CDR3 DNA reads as TGTGCCATCTGGGTTGGAGGCAGGGTCGGCGGCTACACCTTC. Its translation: CAIWVGGRVGGYTF.

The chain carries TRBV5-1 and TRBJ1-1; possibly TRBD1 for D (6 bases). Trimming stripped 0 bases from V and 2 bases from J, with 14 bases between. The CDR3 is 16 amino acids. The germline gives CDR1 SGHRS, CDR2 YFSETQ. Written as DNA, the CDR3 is TGCGCCAGCAGCTTGGACTCGACAGGTAGTAACACTGAAGCTTTCTTT. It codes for CASSLDSTGSNTEAFF.

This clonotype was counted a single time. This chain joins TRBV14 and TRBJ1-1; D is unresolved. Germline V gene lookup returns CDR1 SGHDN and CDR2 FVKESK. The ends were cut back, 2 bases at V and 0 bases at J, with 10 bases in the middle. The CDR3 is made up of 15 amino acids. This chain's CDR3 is CASSQYQYMNTEAFF. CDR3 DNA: TGTGCCAGCAGCCAATATCAGTACATGAACACTGAAGCTTTCTTT.

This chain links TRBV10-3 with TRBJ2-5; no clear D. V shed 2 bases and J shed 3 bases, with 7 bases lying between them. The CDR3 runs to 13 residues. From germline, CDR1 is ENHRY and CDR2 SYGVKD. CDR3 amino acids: CAISEGAKETQYF. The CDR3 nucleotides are TGTGCCATCAGTGAGGGAGCGAAAGAGACCCAGTACTTC.